The sequence of this T cell receptor beta chain was determined in a study of shared clonotypes between healthy human individuals. Broader study findings: When naive CD4 clonotypes were compared across several donors, about 4.9% were shared.

Regarding this clone: The antigen is not known.

The CDR3 is made up of 16 amino acids. Trimming left V 6 bases short and J 5 bases short, with 19 bases between. Germline V gene data show CDR1 as MDHEN and CDR2 as SYDVKM. The repertoire was sequenced with immunoSEQ multiplex PCR; TCRdb's copy has only in-frame clones and lacks some. The table includes more than 500,000 clones, more than 95% detected once. The sample consisted of naive CD4+ T cells sorted from blood. The subset: CD45RA+ positively selected. The chain links TRBV28 to TRBJ1-4, with a tentative D call TRBD1 (6 bases). The receptor's source is a woman aged 25-40 years in good health. CDR3 nucleotide sequence: TGTGCCAGCAGCCGAGGAGGGACACCACCAAATGAAAAACTGTTTTTT. This gives the protein CASSRGGTPPNEKLFF.